The next 13 T cell receptor beta chains were all read from a single sample in a study of CD8 T cells in ankylosing spondylitis. From the 5' RACE reads, TCRdb called clonotypes with MiXCR, one entry per CDR3 protein. The repertoire includes more than 200,000 distinct CDR3 sequences, roughly a quarter of them detected once, and less than 0.75% sits in the top ten. The sequenced sample consisted of blood, either unsorted or a sorted T cell fraction (not recorded which). These receptors all stem from a male donor with ankylosing spondylitis or in good health (not recorded which).

This clonotype was seen only a few times. This chain joins TRBV20-1 and TRBJ2-7; 9 nucleotides match TRBD1. Germline V CDR1 and CDR2: DFQATT, SNEGSKA (reference sequence). This CDR3 has 14 residues. J lost 3 bases, V lost 2 bases, and 5 bases had no gene match. This CDR3 is CSARPDRGVYEQYF. Here the CDR3 DNA reads TGCAGTGCTAGACCCGACAGGGGGGTCTACGAGCAGTACTTC.

This clonotype has just one count. Germline is not matched at one junction end, which may reflect a read error. The chain couples TRBV5-6 to TRBJ2-5, with D perhaps matching TRBD1 or TRBD2 (5 bases each). The CDR3 spans 13 residues. Germline V gene lookup returns CDR1 SGHDT and CDR2 YYEEEE. Here the CDR3 reads CARSLGTERTQYF. Written as DNA, the CDR3 is TGTGCCAGGAGCTTGGGGACGGAGAGGACCCAGTACTTC.

This clonotype came up a few times. The CDR3 bases are TGTGCCAGCTCACCAGAAGGACTAGCGGTCAGCACAGATACGCAGTATTTT. The encoded protein is CASSPEGLAVSTDTQYF. This rearrangement joins TRBV18 to TRBJ2-3; 10 nucleotides agree with TRBD2. Trimming took 2 bases from V and 0 from J; bases not matched to a gene: 5. CDR1 KGHSH and CDR2 LQKENI come from the germline V gene. The CDR3 sequence is 17 residues long.

The sample holds a few counts of this clonotype. The chain couples TRBV7-2 to TRBJ2-7; D unresolved. Germline loops: CDR1 SGHTA, CDR2 FQGNSA. The CDR3 has 13 residues. With 1 base removed from V and 3 bases from J, the gap between germline ends came to 7 bases. CDR3 sequence reads: CASSLVSDYEQYF. CDR3 in DNA: TGTGCCAGCAGCTTAGTTTCAGACTACGAGCAGTACTTC.

The chain employs TRBV7-8 and TRBJ2-7; D gene uncertain. Germline V gives CDR1 SGHVS, CDR2 FQNEAQ. The germline V and J ends were trimmed by 5 bases and 0 bases, with 8 bases remaining between them. This CDR3 region has 13 residues. The chain's CDR3 is CASSPLSSYEQYF. The CDR3, as DNA: TGTGCCAGCAGCCCTTTGAGCTCCTACGAGCAGTACTTC.

This clonotype has at least ten counts. The CDR3: CASSLWDRLNTEAFF. CDR3 bases: TGTGCCAGCAGCCTATGGGACAGACTGAACACTGAAGCTTTCTTT. The rearrangement links TRBV5-6 to TRBJ1-1; the match to TRBD1 covers 7 bases. The CDR3 consists of 15 residues. V was pared by 4 bases and J by 0 bases, with 6 bases of the junction left unmatched. Germline V gives CDR1 SGHDT, CDR2 YYEEEE. The complete variable domain, with remaining parts taken from reference TRBV5-6 and TRBJ1-1, reads DAGVTQSPTHLIKTRGQQVTLRCSPKSGHDTVSWYQQALGQGPQFIFQYYEEEERQRGNFPDRFSGHQFPNYSSELNVNALLLGDSALYLCASSLWDRLNTEAFFGQGTRLTVV.

There are many counts of this clonotype. The chain carries TRBV28 and TRBJ1-5; possible D gene TRBD1, 5 bases. Germline CDR1 is MDHEN and CDR2 is SYDVKM. The CDR3 has 20 amino acids. The V and J ends lost 7 bases and 0 bases respectively, with 28 bases between them. CDR3: CASISRGYSGIYNSNQPQHF. The CDR3 DNA sequence: TGTGCCAGCATTTCTCGGGGGTACTCAGGGATATATAATAGCAATCAGCCCCAGCATTTT. Together with reference TRBV28 and TRBJ1-5, the CDR3 gives the full variable domain: DVKVTQSSRYLVKRTGEKVFLECVQDMDHENMFWYRQDPGLGLRLIYFSYDVKMKEKGDIPEGYSVSREKKERFSLILESASTNQTSMYLCASISRGYSGIYNSNQPQHFGDGTRLSIL.

This clonotype has ten or more counts. The rearrangement uses TRBV20-1 and TRBJ1-1; no firm D call. The CDR3 has 12 amino acids. The germline V gene encodes CDR1 DFQATT and CDR2 SNEGSKA (reference sequence). Between the trimmed V and J ends, which lost 3 bases and 11 bases, there was a span of 16 bases. CDR3 protein: CSASGVNKVAFF. The DNA for the CDR3 is TGCAGTGCTAGCGGGGTGAACAAGGTGGCTTTCTTT.

This clonotype was seen a few times. DNA for the CDR3: TGCAGCGTTGAAGGGGGGACATCAGGTATCAATGAGCAGTTCTTC. It translates to CSVEGGTSGINEQFF. The V call is TRBV29-1, the J call TRBJ2-1, with D possibly TRBD1 on 6 matching bases. The CDR3 has 15 residues. V lost 1 base and J 6 bases, leaving 16 bases between the germline ends. Germline-derived CDR1 and CDR2 are SQVTM and ANQGSEA.

This clonotype was seen many times. The chain has TRBV29-1 and TRBJ2-2; D is possibly TRBD1 (6 bases). Germline loops: CDR1 SQVTM, CDR2 ANQGSEA. V gave up 7 bases and J gave up 7 bases, with 16 bases separating them. This CDR3 has 13 amino acids. CDR3 amino acids: CSGSRGLGGELFF. DNA for the CDR3: TGCAGCGGGAGTAGGGGGTTAGGCGGGGAGCTGTTTTTT.

This clonotype was counted at least ten times. The V call is TRBV20-1, the J call TRBJ2-5, with no clear D. V dropped 3 bases and J dropped 0 bases, with 8 bases sitting between them. The CDR3 is 13 residues long. Germline V gene sequence: CDR1 DFQATT, CDR2 SNEGSKA (reference sequence). In nucleotides, the CDR3 is TGCAGTGCTAGTTCGCCAAACCAAGAGACCCAGTACTTC. This sequence encodes CSASSPNQETQYF.

This clonotype was recorded a few times. The chain couples TRBV12-3 or TRBV12-4 to TRBJ2-1; 7 bases fit TRBD1. The CDR3 consists of 15 residues. The trim removed 1 base at V and 4 bases at J, leaving 4 bases unmatched. The CDR3 loop is CASSLEDRRYNEQFF. The DNA for the CDR3 is TGTGCCAGCAGTTTAGAGGACAGGCGATACAATGAGCAGTTCTTC.

This clonotype occurred many times. The rearrangement links TRBV2 to TRBJ2-1, with D possibly being TRBD2 (6 bases). The CDR3 has 14 residues. Germline V CDR1 and CDR2: SNHLY, FYNNEI. Trimming stripped 2 bases from V and 7 bases from J, with 12 bases between. CDR3 loop: CASSETSTGNEQFF. CDR3 nucleotides: TGTGCCAGCAGTGAAACTAGCACGGGGAATGAGCAGTTCTTC.